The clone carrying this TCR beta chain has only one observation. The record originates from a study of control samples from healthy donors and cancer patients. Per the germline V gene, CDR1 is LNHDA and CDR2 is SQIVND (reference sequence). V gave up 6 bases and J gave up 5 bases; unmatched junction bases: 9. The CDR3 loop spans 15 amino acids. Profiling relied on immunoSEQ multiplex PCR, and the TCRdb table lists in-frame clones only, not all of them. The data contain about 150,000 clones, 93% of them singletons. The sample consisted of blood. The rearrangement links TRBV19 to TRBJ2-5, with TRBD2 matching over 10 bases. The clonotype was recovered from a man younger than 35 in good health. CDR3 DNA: TGTGCCAGTAGGAGGGAGCGGGGGGGCCTGGAGACCCAGTACTTC. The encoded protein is CASRRERGGLETQYF.